Shown below are 10 T cell receptor beta chains from a single sample sequenced in a study of cytomegalovirus exposure and HLA in healthy donors. The PCR made use of 60 Vbeta and 13 Jbeta primers. Sequenced by immunoSEQ multiplex PCR; TCRdb stores in-frame clones only, minus some. The sample holds more than 90,000 clones, around 75% seen once. Sequencing was performed on PBMCs. These receptors all come from a woman in her twenties or thirties in good health and CMV-seronegative.

This chain uses TRBV4-2 with TRBJ2-7; D remains ambiguous. This CDR3 spans 15 amino acids. Germline CDR1 is LGHNA and CDR2 is YNFKEQ. V lost 0 bases to trimming and J lost 1 base, with 10 bases between them. CDR3 coding DNA: TGTGCCAGCAGCCAAGAACTCAGGCTATCCTACGAGCAGTACTTC. Its translation is CASSQELRLSYEQYF.

This chain connects TRBV11-2 to TRBJ1-5; no reliable D call. The CDR3 loop spans 13 amino acids. Deletions cut 0 bases from V and 7 bases from J, with 7 bases between. Germline CDR1 is SGHAT and CDR2 is FQNNGV. CDR3 sequence: CASSLEGGQPQHF. In DNA form, the CDR3 reads TGTGCCAGCAGCTTAGAAGGAGGACAGCCCCAGCATTTT.

The chain recombines TRBV7-9 with TRBJ1-4; D is possibly TRBD1 (5 bases). Trimming took off 6 bases at V and 6 bases at J, with 11 bases between the two ends. Germline V gene lookup returns CDR1 SEHNR and CDR2 FQNEAQ (reference sequence). The CDR3 extends over 13 amino acids. CDR3 region: CASRPREDEKLFF. The CDR3 nucleotides are TGTGCCAGCAGGCCCAGGGAGGATGAAAAACTGTTTTTT.

The CDR3 bases are TGTGCCTGGAGTGTAGGTGACAGCTATGGCTACACCTTC. Translating gives CAWSVGDSYGYTF. The chain uses TRBV30 and TRBJ1-2; weak D call: TRBD1 (5 bases). Per the germline V gene, CDR1 is GTSNPN and CDR2 is SVGIG (reference sequence). V was cut by 0 bases and J by 4 bases, with 9 bases left in between. The CDR3 contains 13 residues.

This sequence joins TRBV4-2 and TRBJ1-4; 8 bases fit TRBD1. After removal of 0 bases from V and 0 bases from J, the junction contained 9 bases not matched to a gene. Per the germline V gene, CDR1 is LGHNA and CDR2 is YNFKEQ. The CDR3 runs 19 residues. The CDR3 DNA is TGTGCCAGCAGCCAAGAGGGTGCCAGGGGGCTCGCAACTAATGAAAAACTGTTTTTT. Translating it yields CASSQEGARGLATNEKLFF.

This chain links TRBV4-3 with TRBJ1-1; the D is unclear. Germline values: CDR1 LGHNA, CDR2 YSLEER. Trimming pared 4 bases from V and 6 bases from J, leaving 12 bases between. The CDR3 totals 13 residues. CDR3 sequence: CASSPEFVAEAFF. In DNA, the CDR3 is TGCGCCAGCAGCCCAGAGTTTGTCGCTGAAGCTTTCTTT.

This clone was recorded a few times. This chain links TRBV7-9 with TRBJ1-1; unclear D gene. Germline CDR1 SEHNR, CDR2 FQNEAQ (reference sequence). The CDR3 has 13 residues. The V gene lost 3 bases and the J gene lost 1 base, with 6 bases spanning the gap. The CDR3 here is CASSFYQNTEAFF. The DNA for the CDR3 is TGTGCCAGCAGCTTCTACCAGAACACTGAAGCTTTCTTT.

This chain connects TRBV27 to TRBJ1-1; D remains unclear. Trimming shortened V by 7 bases and J by 1 base, and 4 bases separated the two germline ends. The CDR3 extends over 11 amino acids. CDR1 MNHEY and CDR2 SMNVEV come from the germline V gene (reference sequence). This CDR3 is CASTKNTEAFF. In nucleotides, the CDR3 is TGTGCCAGCACCAAGAACACTGAAGCTTTCTTT.

This chain uses TRBV4-1 with TRBJ2-7, with TRBD2 matching 7 bases. With 0 bases clipped from V and 5 bases from J, the junction kept 1 base outside the gene matches. CDR1 MGHRA and CDR2 YSYEKL come from the germline V gene. The CDR3 is made up of 13 amino acids. CDR3 protein: CASSQEGGDEQYF. The CDR3 nucleotides read TGCGCCAGCAGCCAAGAGGGGGGGGACGAGCAGTACTTC.

The V call is TRBV4-1, the J call TRBJ1-2; D gene ambiguous. This CDR3 has 15 amino acids. The V end lost 0 bases, the J end lost 4 bases, and 12 bases lay between the germline ends. Looked up from germline, CDR1 is MGHRA and CDR2 is YSYEKL. The CDR3 protein is CASSQEEAGSYGYTF. The DNA of the CDR3 is TGCGCCAGCAGCCAAGAGGAGGCTGGCAGCTATGGCTACACCTTC.